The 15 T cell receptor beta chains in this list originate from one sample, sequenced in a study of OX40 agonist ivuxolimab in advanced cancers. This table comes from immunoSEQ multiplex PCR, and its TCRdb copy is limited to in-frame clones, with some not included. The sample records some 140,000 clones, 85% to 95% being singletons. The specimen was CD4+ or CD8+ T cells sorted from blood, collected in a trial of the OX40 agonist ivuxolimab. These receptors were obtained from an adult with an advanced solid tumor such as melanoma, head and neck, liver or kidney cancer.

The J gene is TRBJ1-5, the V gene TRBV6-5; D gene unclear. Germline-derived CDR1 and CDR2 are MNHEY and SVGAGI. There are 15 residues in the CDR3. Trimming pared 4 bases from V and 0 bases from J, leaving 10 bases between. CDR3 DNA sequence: TGTGCCAGCAGTTTTAGTGACCTTAGCAATCAGCCCCAGCATTTT. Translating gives CASSFSDLSNQPQHF.

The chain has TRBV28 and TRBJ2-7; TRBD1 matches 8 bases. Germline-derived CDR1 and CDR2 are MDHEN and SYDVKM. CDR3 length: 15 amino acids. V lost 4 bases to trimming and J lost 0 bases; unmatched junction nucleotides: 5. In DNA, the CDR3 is TGTGCCAGCAGTTCGACAGGGGCCATCTCCTACGAGCAGTACTTC. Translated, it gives CASSSTGAISYEQYF.

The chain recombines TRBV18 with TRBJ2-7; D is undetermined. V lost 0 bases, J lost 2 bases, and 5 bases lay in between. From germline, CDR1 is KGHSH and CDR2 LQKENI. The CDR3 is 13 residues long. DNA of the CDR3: TGTGCCAGCTCACCACCGCTGACCTACGAGCAGTACTTC. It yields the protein CASSPPLTYEQYF. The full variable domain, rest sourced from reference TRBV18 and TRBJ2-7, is NAGVMQNPRHLVRRRGQEARLRCSPMKGHSHVYWYRQLPEEGLKFMVYLQKENIIDESGMPKERFSAEFPKEGPSILRIQQVVRGDSAAYFCASSPPLTYEQYFGPGTRLTVT.

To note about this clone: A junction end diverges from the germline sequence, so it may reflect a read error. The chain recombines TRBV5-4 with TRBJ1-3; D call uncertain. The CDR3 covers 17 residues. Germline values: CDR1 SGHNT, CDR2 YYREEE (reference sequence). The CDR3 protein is CASSQDRTGDSGNTIYF. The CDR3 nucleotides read TGCGCCAGCAGCCAAGACCGTACGGGAGACTCTGGAAACACCATATATTTT.

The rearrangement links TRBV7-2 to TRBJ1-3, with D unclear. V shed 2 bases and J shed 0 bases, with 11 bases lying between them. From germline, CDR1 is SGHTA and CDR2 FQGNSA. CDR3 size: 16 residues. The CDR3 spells CASSLTGRSSGNTIYF. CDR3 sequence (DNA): TGTGCCAGCAGCTTAACGGGGAGGTCCTCTGGAAACACCATATATTTT. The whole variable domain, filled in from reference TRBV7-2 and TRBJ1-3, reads GAGVSQSPSNKVTEKGKDVELRCDPISGHTALYWYRQSLGQGLEFLIYFQGNSAPDKSGLPSDRFSAERTGGSVSTLTIQRTQQEDSAVYLCASSLTGRSSGNTIYFGEGSWLTVV.

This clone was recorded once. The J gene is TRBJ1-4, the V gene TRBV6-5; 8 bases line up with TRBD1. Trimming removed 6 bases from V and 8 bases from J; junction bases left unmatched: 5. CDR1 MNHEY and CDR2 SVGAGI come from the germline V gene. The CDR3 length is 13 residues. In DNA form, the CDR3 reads TGTGCCAGCAGGGACAGGGTTCGCGAAAAACTGTTTTTT. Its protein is CASRDRVREKLFF.

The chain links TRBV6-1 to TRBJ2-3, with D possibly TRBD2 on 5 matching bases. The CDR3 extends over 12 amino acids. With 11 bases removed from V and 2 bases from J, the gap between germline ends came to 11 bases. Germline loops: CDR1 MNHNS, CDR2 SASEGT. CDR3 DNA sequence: TGTGCCCTTGAGGGCTACACAGATACGCAGTATTTT. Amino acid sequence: CALEGYTDTQYF.

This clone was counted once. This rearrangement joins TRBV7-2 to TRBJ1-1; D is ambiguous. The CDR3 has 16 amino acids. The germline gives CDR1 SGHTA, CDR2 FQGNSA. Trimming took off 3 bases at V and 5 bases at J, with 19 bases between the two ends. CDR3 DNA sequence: TGTGCCAGCAGCTTTACCCCCATCGTCGCTAGGACTGAAGCTTTCTTT. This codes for CASSFTPIVARTEAFF.

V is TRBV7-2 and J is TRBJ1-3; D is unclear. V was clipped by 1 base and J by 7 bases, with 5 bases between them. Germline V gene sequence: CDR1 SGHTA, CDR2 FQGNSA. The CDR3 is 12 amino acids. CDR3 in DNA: TGTGCCAGCAGCTTAGTCCCCAACACCATATATTTT. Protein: CASSLVPNTIYF.

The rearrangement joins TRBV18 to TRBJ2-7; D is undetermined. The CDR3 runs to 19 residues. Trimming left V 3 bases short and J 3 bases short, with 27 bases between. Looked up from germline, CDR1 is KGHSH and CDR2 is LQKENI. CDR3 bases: TGTGCCAGCTCACCCGAGATCAGTACGGGCCCCAGAAAGCTCTACGAGCAGTACTTC. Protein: CASSPEISTGPRKLYEQYF.

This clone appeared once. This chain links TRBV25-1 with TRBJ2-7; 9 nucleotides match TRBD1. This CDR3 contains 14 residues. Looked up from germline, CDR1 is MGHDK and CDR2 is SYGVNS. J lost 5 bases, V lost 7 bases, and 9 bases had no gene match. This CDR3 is CASNGRDRDHEQYF. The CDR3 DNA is TGTGCCAGCAATGGCCGGGACAGGGACCACGAGCAGTACTTC.

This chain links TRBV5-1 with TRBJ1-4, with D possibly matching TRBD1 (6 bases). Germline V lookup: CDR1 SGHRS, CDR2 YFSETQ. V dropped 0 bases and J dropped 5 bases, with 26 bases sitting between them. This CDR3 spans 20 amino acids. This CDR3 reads CASSLGVSYIQGWGNEKLFF. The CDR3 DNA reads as TGCGCCAGCAGCTTGGGAGTCTCATACATACAGGGTTGGGGGAATGAAAAACTGTTTTTT.

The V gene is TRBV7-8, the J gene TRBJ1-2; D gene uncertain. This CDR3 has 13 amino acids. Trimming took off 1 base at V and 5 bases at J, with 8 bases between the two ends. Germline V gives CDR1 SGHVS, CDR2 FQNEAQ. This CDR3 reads CASSLDSLYGYTF. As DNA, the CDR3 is TGTGCCAGCAGCTTAGACAGCTTATATGGCTACACCTTC.

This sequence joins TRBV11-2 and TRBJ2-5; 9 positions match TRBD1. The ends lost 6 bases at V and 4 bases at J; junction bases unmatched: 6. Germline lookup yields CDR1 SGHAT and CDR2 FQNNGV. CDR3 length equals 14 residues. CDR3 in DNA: TGTGCCAGCAGGTTACAGGGGGCTGGAGAGACCCAGTACTTC. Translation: CASRLQGAGETQYF.

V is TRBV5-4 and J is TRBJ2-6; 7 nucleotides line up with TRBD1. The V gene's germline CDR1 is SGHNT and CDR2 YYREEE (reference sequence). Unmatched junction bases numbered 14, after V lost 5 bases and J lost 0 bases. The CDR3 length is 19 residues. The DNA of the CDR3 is TGTGCCAGCAGTCCCGCCCCGGGACAGATTTTCTCTGGGGCCAACGTCCTGACTTTC. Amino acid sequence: CASSPAPGQIFSGANVLTF.